This T cell receptor (beta chain) was identified during a study of T cell changes during pregnancy in multiple sclerosis. The repertoire was sequenced with immunoSEQ multiplex PCR; TCRdb's copy has only in-frame clones and lacks some. This sample has roughly 42,000 clones, with 91% found just once. Trimming took off 2 bases at V and 6 bases at J, with 16 bases between the two ends. Germline V CDR1 and CDR2: SGHAT, FQDESV (reference sequence). CDR3 size: 15 residues. The material was CD4+ T cells from peripheral blood mononuclear cells, obtained in the second trimester of pregnancy. The chain carries TRBV11-1 and TRBJ1-1; D unresolved. The receptor comes from a female donor in good health, enrolled as a control in a pregnancy study. The DNA for the CDR3 is TGTGCCAGCAGCTTACAAGGCGGCGCGCGGTCTGAAGCTTTCTTT. Translating it yields CASSLQGGARSEAFF.